This T cell receptor beta chain appears in the sequencing data of a study of OX40 agonist ivuxolimab in advanced cancers. This clone was recorded a few times. What it binds is not known. The V gene end was trimmed by 6 bases and the J gene end by 6 bases; junction bases not matched to a gene: 5. Germline CDR1 is MNHNS and CDR2 is SASEGT. The CDR3 length is 12 residues. Repertoires were generated with immunoSEQ multiplex PCR, while TCRdb's copy carries only in-frame clones and drops some. In the table there are more than 45,000 clones, around 79% of which are singletons. General study findings and limits: Within 6 weeks, CD4+ and CD8+ blood T cells expanded clonally at 0.1 to 3.0 mg/kg.

The TCR was taken from an adult with an advanced solid tumor such as melanoma, head and neck, liver or kidney cancer. The chain combines TRBV6-1 with TRBJ2-7, with 7 bases fitting TRBD1. The sample consisted of CD4+ or CD8+ T cells sorted from blood, taken in a trial of the OX40 agonist ivuxolimab. The CDR3 reads CASRGAGGEQYF. For the CDR3, the DNA is TGTGCCAGCAGGGGGGCAGGGGGCGAGCAGTACTTC.